The rows below give T cell receptor beta chains drawn from one sample of a study of human T cells and chemical hapten exposure. TCRdb used MiXCR to reprocess the RACE reads, holding one entry per CDR3 protein. This sample yields 70,000 to 75,000 distinct CDR3 sequences, of which 25% to 40% are seen a single time; roughly 10% belongs to the top ten. The sequenced sample was whole blood, obtained in connection with sensitization to the hapten diphenylcyclopropenone (DPC). These receptor sequences come from a man aged 40-50 years with alopecia areata. Some clones in this sample may be carry-over from other donors' samples. CDR3s include the opening cysteine and the closing phenylalanine or tryptophan. D genes are given only for firm matches. Only some rows state a clone size, as once, few, many or a class for expanded clones.

TRBV27	NA	NA	TRBJ2-7	TGTGCCAGCAGTCCCCCGGGGGTCTCCTACGAGCAGTACTTC	CASSPPGVSYEQYF
TRBV6-2/TRBV6-3	TRBD2	few	TRBJ2-3	TGTGCCAGCAGCCTCCGGACTAGCGTTCGTGCAGATACGCAGTATTTT	CASSLRTSVRADTQYF
TRBV7-2	TRBD2	few	TRBJ2-5	TGTGCCAGCAGCTTAAGACTAGCGGGAGCCCAAGAGACCCAGTACTTC	CASSLRLAGAQETQYF
TRBV15	NA	NA	TRBJ1-1	TGTGCCACCAGCAGAGAGGTTAACAGGAGGAACACTGAAGCTTTCTTT	CATSREVNRRNTEAFF
TRBV12-3/TRBV12-4	NA	NA	TRBJ2-1	TGTGCCAGCAGTTTCGACAGTTCGTCAGAGCAGTTCTTC	CASSFDSSSEQFF
TRBV14	TRBD1	few	TRBJ2-1	TGTGCCAGCAGTCAGGACAGGGTTGATGAGCAGTTCTTC	CASSQDRVDEQFF
TRBV20-1	TRBD2	NA	TRBJ2-4	TGCAGTGCTCTGTCCCGGGGACTAGCGGTAGCCAAAAACATTCAGTACTTC	CSALSRGLAVAKNIQYF
TRBV24-1	TRBD1	NA	TRBJ2-7	TGTGCCACCAGTGGGACAGGGGGCGCGCGGGAGCAGTACTTC	CATSGTGGAREQYF
TRBV6-6	NA	NA	TRBJ1-2	TGTGCCAGCAGCGGATTTAGGAGGGGGGACTATGGCTACACCTTC	CASSGFRRGDYGYTF
TRBV20-1	NA	NA	TRBJ2-5	TGCAGTGCTAGAGATCAGGGTTACTCAAGGGAGCCCCAGTACTTC	CSARDQGYSREPQYF
TRBV28	NA	few	TRBJ2-7	TGTGCCAGCAGTAAGGACGTGGGTAGAACCTACGAGCAGTACTTC	CASSKDVGRTYEQYF
TRBV6-5	NA	many	TRBJ2-3	TGTGCCAGCGCGAGGACAGGGCTAGTAGCGGGGTCCACAGATACGCAGTATTTT	CASARTGLVAGSTDTQYF
TRBV6-2/TRBV6-3	NA	NA	TRBJ2-1	TGTGCCAGCAGCCTATGGACTCCGAGCTCCTACAATGAGCAGTTCTTC	CASSLWTPSSYNEQFF
TRBV19	NA	few	TRBJ2-2	TGTGCCAGTAGTATAGGAAGGACAGCGAACACCGGGGAGCTGTTTTTT	CASSIGRTANTGELFF
TRBV2	NA	NA	TRBJ1-5	TGTGCCAGCAGGCAGGGTCTTTATAGCAATCAGCCCCAGCATTTT	CASRQGLYSNQPQHF
TRBV14	NA	NA	TRBJ1-1	TGTGCCAGCAGCCAAGATTACGGAGGCACTGAAACTTTCTTT	CASSQDYGGTETFF
TRBV12-3/TRBV12-4	NA	few	TRBJ2-3	TGTGCCAGCAGTTTTTGGGCTCCTAGCACAGATACGCAGTATTTT	CASSFWAPSTDTQYF
TRBV19	NA	few	TRBJ2-3	TGTGCCAGTAGTGAGTGGAGGGGAAAAGATACGCAGTATTTT	CASSEWRGKDTQYF
TRBV6-6	TRBD2	few	TRBJ2-7	TGTGCCAGCAAGGATGAGAAACTAGCGGGATCTTACGAGCAGTACTTC	CASKDEKLAGSYEQYF
TRBV12-3/TRBV12-4	TRBD2	NA	TRBJ2-1	TGTGCCAGCAGCCCCAAGCGGGAGGCCTACAATGAGCAGTTCTTC	CASSPKREAYNEQFF
TRBV7-9	TRBD1	few	TRBJ2-7	TGTGCCAGCAGCTCGGGGGACAGGGGCCCGGAGGAGCAGTACTTC	CASSSGDRGPEEQYF
TRBV4-3	TRBD1	NA	TRBJ2-7	TGCGCCAGCAGCCAAAAGACAGGGAGCTCCTACGAGCAGTACTTC	CASSQKTGSSYEQYF
TRBV30	NA	NA	TRBJ1-1	TGTGCCTGGAACGACGGGAACACTGAAGCTTTCTTT	CAWNDGNTEAFF
TRBV28	NA	few	TRBJ1-1	TGTGCCAGCAGCCCACTCGACTGGAACACTGAAGCTTTCTTT	CASSPLDWNTEAFF
TRBV27	NA	NA	TRBJ1-5	TGTGCCAGCAGTTTGGCAGAAAATCAGCCCCAGCATTTT	CASSLAENQPQHF
TRBV19	NA	NA	TRBJ2-1	TGTGCCAGTTGGGAAGGGGTCAATGAGCAGTTCTTC	CASWEGVNEQFF
TRBV4-3	NA	few	TRBJ2-5	TGCGCCAGCAGCCAATACAGGGCTGGAGAGACCCAGTACTTC	CASSQYRAGETQYF
TRBV5-1	NA	few	TRBJ2-1	TGCGCCAGCAGCACGGGGGACTTTGGGGATGAGCAGTTCTTC	CASSTGDFGDEQFF
TRBV24-1	TRBD2	NA	TRBJ2-1	TGTGCCACCAGTGCTCCCGGGGGGGCGGAGAGAGGTGAGCAGTTCTTC	CATSAPGGAERGEQFF
TRBV7-3	NA	NA	TRBJ2-5	TGTGCCAGCAGCTTAACGGGTACATCCCAAGAGACCCAGTACTTC	CASSLTGTSQETQYF
TRBV4-1	NA	few	TRBJ2-2	TGCGCCAGCAGCCAGGAAGACAGGAACACCGGGGAGCTGTTTTTT	CASSQEDRNTGELFF
TRBV12-3/TRBV12-4	TRBD1	NA	TRBJ1-5	TGTGCCAGCAGGGGGACAGGCAGCAATCAGCCCCAGCATTTT	CASRGTGSNQPQHF
TRBV6-2/TRBV6-3	NA	NA	TRBJ1-1	TGTGCCAGCACCCTAAGGGGAGGCGAAGCTTTCTTT	CASTLRGGEAFF
TRBV7-9	TRBD1	few	TRBJ2-6	TGTGCCAGCTTGAACAGGGGCACCTCTGGGGCCAACGTCCTGACTTTC	CASLNRGTSGANVLTF
TRBV5-1	NA	NA	TRBJ2-3	TGCGCCAGCAGCTTCGGGGGAAATCAGGGAGATACGCAGTATTTT	CASSFGGNQGDTQYF
TRBV12-3/TRBV12-4	NA	few	TRBJ2-4	TGTGCCAGCAGTCCTAATAACATTCAGTACTTC	CASSPNNIQYF
TRBV12-3/TRBV12-4	NA	NA	TRBJ2-3	TGTGCCAGCAGTTTACGGGGGGCGCAGAAAGATACGCAGTATTTT	CASSLRGAQKDTQYF
TRBV6-2/TRBV6-3	NA	NA	TRBJ2-3	TGTGCCAGCAGTTGGAGCACAGATACGCAGTATTTT	CASSWSTDTQYF
TRBV21-1	NA	few	TRBJ2-4	TGTGCCAGCAGCAAAGGGGACAGGTTCAAAAACATTCAGTACTTC	CASSKGDRFKNIQYF
TRBV5-1	NA	NA	TRBJ2-3	TGCGCCAGCAGCCCCAGCTGGAGCTCCGGAAGCACAGATACGCAGTATTTT	CASSPSWSSGSTDTQYF